The 26 T cell receptor beta chains reported below all come from one sample, sequenced in a study of T cell responses to AZD1222 COVID-19 vaccine. Sequencing used immunoSEQ multiplex PCR; TCRdb keeps in-frame clones, though not all of them. Altogether 100,000 to 130,000 clones are present, nearly 90% being singletons, with the ten largest covering approximately 4.8%. Source: peripheral blood, taken 28 days after the second AZD1222 dose. The receptors shown here come from an adult who received the AZD1222 COVID-19 vaccine.

This chain joins TRBV2 and TRBJ2-2; 7 positions agree with TRBD2. Germline assignment: CDR1 SNHLY and CDR2 FYNNEI. V dropped 4 bases and J dropped 8; count of bases not matched to a gene: 10. CDR3 length: 15 amino acids. CDR3 residues: CASSAEGGGAGELFF. The DNA of the CDR3 is TGTGCCAGCAGTGCAGAAGGCGGGGGTGCGGGGGAGCTGTTTTTT.

The count of this clone is one. V gene TRBV12-2 combines with J gene TRBJ1-2. TRBV12-2 is termed a pseudogene. This CDR3 is built from 15 residues. CDR3 in amino acids: CASRLGPTELRGYTF. The CDR3 nucleotides are TGTGCAAGTCGCTTAGGCCCGACGGAACTTAGGGGCTACACCTTC.

V is TRBV4-1 and J is TRBJ2-5; D is perhaps TRBD1 (6 bases). Looked up from germline, CDR1 is MGHRA and CDR2 is YSYEKL. V lost 1 base, J lost 4 bases, and 10 bases lay in between. The CDR3 length is 14 residues. The CDR3 sequence: CASSQAGDGETQYF. CDR3 DNA: TGCGCCAGCAGCCAAGCAGGGGATGGAGAGACCCAGTACTTC.

The V and J genes are TRBV19 and TRBJ1-1, with a possible D match to TRBD1 (6 bases). V was cut by 3 bases and J by 0 bases, with 11 bases left in between. From germline, CDR1 is LNHDA and CDR2 SQIVND (reference sequence). This CDR3 has 15 amino acids. CDR3 amino acids: CASSMQGQMNTEAFF. CDR3 bases: TGTGCCAGTAGTATGCAGGGGCAAATGAACACTGAAGCTTTCTTT.

The J gene is TRBJ1-2, the V gene TRBV7-2; D remains unclear. The CDR3 totals 15 residues. Germline values: CDR1 SGHTA, CDR2 FQGNSA. The ends were cut back, 5 bases at V and 5 bases at J, with 18 bases in the middle. CDR3 sequence reads: CASSPSAGKGYGYTF. The CDR3 coding sequence is TGTGCCAGCAGCCCATCGGCGGGGAAGGGATATGGCTACACCTTC.

This clone occurred once. The chain links TRBV10-3 to TRBJ1-5; D may be TRBD1 (5 bases). CDR1 is ENHRY, CDR2 SYGVKD, per germline. V was pared by 5 bases and J by 6 bases, with 11 bases between. This CDR3 is 13 amino acids long. DNA of the CDR3: TGTGCCATCAGTCGGGACGGATTTCAGCCCCAGCATTTT. The encoded protein is CAISRDGFQPQHF.

The chain has TRBV19 and TRBJ1-5; D might be TRBD1 (5 bases). The germline gives CDR1 LNHDA, CDR2 SQIVND (reference sequence). CDR3 length equals 15 residues. The V end lost 5 bases, the J end lost 4 bases, and 15 bases lay between the germline ends. As DNA, the CDR3 is TGTGCCAGTAGTCCGGCTTTATGGGGGAATCAGCCCCAGCATTTT. Amino acid sequence: CASSPALWGNQPQHF.

This chain connects TRBV28 to TRBJ2-3; D call uncertain. The CDR3 is 16 residues long. V was clipped by 6 bases and J by 0 bases, with 16 bases between them. Looked up from germline, CDR1 is MDHEN and CDR2 is SYDVKM. The CDR3 DNA is TGTGCCAGCAGGCGACCACCGACCCATAGCACAGATACGCAGTATTTT. Amino acids: CASRRPPTHSTDTQYF.

The V gene is TRBV23-1, the J gene TRBJ1-5; TRBD1 agrees at 7 bases. TRBV23-1 is flagged as an ORF with uncertain function. After removal of 0 bases from V and 6 bases from J, the junction contained 14 bases not matched to a gene. CDR3 length equals 18 residues. The CDR3 reads CASSQSEQGESRSQPQHF. The CDR3 DNA follows: TGCGCCAGCAGTCAATCGGAGCAGGGGGAATCTAGGAGTCAGCCCCAGCATTTT.

The chain joins TRBV2 to TRBJ2-5, with D maybe TRBD1 (5 bases). CDR1 is SNHLY, CDR2 FYNNEI, per germline. This CDR3 is 14 amino acids long. Trimming removed 4 bases at V and 4 bases at J, with 13 bases between. CDR3 bases: TGTGCCAGCAGTGCGGGCAGGGAAGGAGAGACCCAGTACTTC. Amino acids: CASSAGREGETQYF. The full variable domain, in which reference TRBV2 and TRBJ2-5 provide the parts outside the CDR3, is EPEVTQTPSHQVTQMGQEVILRCVPISNHLYFYWYRQILGQKVEFLVSFYNNEISEKSEIFDDQFSVERPDGSNFTLKIRSTKLEDSAMYFCASSAGREGETQYFGPGTRLLVL.

In this sample, this clone turned up once. The V gene is TRBV3-1 (or the pseudogene TRBV3-2), the J gene TRBJ2-1; the D is unclear. The CDR3 totals 12 residues. In germline, CDR1 is LGHDT, CDR2 YNNKEL (reference sequence). Trimming took off 2 bases at V and 2 bases at J, with 1 base between the two ends. The chain's CDR3 is CASSQTYNEQFF. The DNA of the CDR3 is TGTGCCAGCAGCCAAACCTACAATGAGCAGTTCTTC.

This chain uses TRBV20-1 with TRBJ2-1; D not certain. V shed 3 bases and J shed 8 bases, with 8 bases lying between them. Germline values: CDR1 DFQATT, CDR2 SNEGSKA (reference sequence). This CDR3 region has 11 residues. The CDR3 DNA sequence: TGCAGTGCTAGGGGGTTGGATGAGCAGTTCTTC. Protein product: CSARGLDEQFF.

This sequence joins TRBV19 and TRBJ1-2; D uncertain. This CDR3 has 15 amino acids. Germline CDR1 reads LNHDA; CDR2 reads SQIVND (reference sequence). The V end lost 1 base, the J end lost 0 bases, and 9 bases lay between the germline ends. The CDR3 DNA reads as TGTGCCAGTAGTATAGCGTCAGTTGCTAACTATGGCTACACCTTC. It yields the protein CASSIASVANYGYTF.

The rearrangement links TRBV4-3 to TRBJ2-3; 11 positions agree with TRBD1. The J segment lost 4 bases and the V segment lost 0 bases, leaving 3 bases of the junction unmatched. Germline loops: CDR1 LGHNA, CDR2 YSLEER. The CDR3 covers 16 residues. The CDR3: CASSQDGQGAADTQYF. The CDR3 region has the DNA TGCGCCAGCAGCCAAGACGGACAGGGGGCCGCAGATACGCAGTATTTT.

The CDR3 DNA sequence: TGTGCCAGCAGTTTTTCCAATGAGCAGTTCTTC. This gives the protein CASSFSNEQFF. This chain connects TRBV12-3 or TRBV12-4 to TRBJ2-1, with D unresolved. CDR3 length: 11 residues. V lost 3 bases, J lost 6 bases, and 3 bases lay in between.

The V and J genes are TRBV9 and TRBJ2-7; D not certain. The CDR3 length is 15 residues. Trimming took off 1 base at V and 1 base at J, with 12 bases between the two ends. Germline V lookup: CDR1 SGDLS, CDR2 YYNGEE. The CDR3 nucleotides are TGTGCCAGCAGCGTAAACCCAGACCCTTCCTACGAGCAGTACTTC. Its translation: CASSVNPDPSYEQYF.

V is TRBV3-1 (or the pseudogene TRBV3-2) and J is TRBJ1-2, with 7 bases lining up with TRBD1. Trimming cost V 7 bases and J 6 bases; bases outside gene matches: 8. The length of the CDR3 is 13 residues. The germline V gene encodes CDR1 LGHDT and CDR2 YNNKEL (reference sequence). The CDR3 loop reads CASTITGENGYTF. The CDR3 coding sequence is TGTGCCAGCACCATTACAGGGGAGAATGGCTACACCTTC.

The rearrangement joins TRBV19 to TRBJ2-3; D may match TRBD1 or TRBD2 (6 bases each). The V gene lost 6 bases and the J gene lost 6 bases, with 13 bases spanning the gap. The CDR3 spans 13 residues. Per germline, CDR1 LNHDA and CDR2 SQIVND (reference sequence). CDR3: CASRRKGGDTQYF. CDR3 nucleotide sequence: TGTGCCAGTAGACGGAAGGGGGGTGATACGCAGTATTTT. Together with reference TRBV19 and TRBJ2-3, the CDR3 gives the full variable domain: DGGITQSPKYLFRKEGQNVTLSCEQNLNHDAMYWYRQDPGQGLRLIYYSQIVNDFQKGDIAEGYSVSREKKESFPLTVTSAQKNPTAFYLCASRRKGGDTQYFGPGTRLTVL.

The J gene is TRBJ2-5, the V gene TRBV24-1, with D perhaps TRBD1 (8 bases). V was cut by 3 bases and J by 3 bases, with 16 bases left in between. The CDR3 extends over 16 amino acids. Germline V gives CDR1 KGHDR, CDR2 SFDVKD. The CDR3 DNA is TGTGCCACCAGTGATCAACAGGGGGGGGAGGAAGAGACCCAGTACTTC. This encodes CATSDQQGGEEETQYF.

V gene TRBV7-2 combines with J gene TRBJ2-2; 7 bases match TRBD2. CDR1 is SGHTA and CDR2 is FQGNSA in the germline V gene. V was clipped by 5 bases and J by 6 bases; unmatched bases: 9. The CDR3 totals 15 residues. For the CDR3, the DNA is TGTGCCAGCAGCCCCTCATGGGGAGGGTCCGGGGAGCTGTTTTTT. This gives the protein CASSPSWGGSGELFF.

The rearrangement links TRBV7-9 to TRBJ2-1, with D possibly matching TRBD2 (6 bases). Germline CDR1 is SEHNR and CDR2 is FQNEAQ (reference sequence). The CDR3 spans 15 residues. V was cut by 4 bases and J by 0 bases, with 10 bases left in between. Written as DNA, the CDR3 is TGTGCCAGCAGCTGGGGGGATTACTCCTACAATGAGCAGTTCTTC. Translated: CASSWGDYSYNEQFF.

This clone has only one observation. This chain links TRBV2 with TRBJ2-2, with 9 bases matching TRBD2. CDR3 length: 15 amino acids. V lost 4 bases to trimming and J lost 5 bases; unmatched junction nucleotides: 5. Germline CDR1 and CDR2: SNHLY and FYNNEI. CDR3: CASSVDSGGTGELFF. As DNA, the CDR3 is TGTGCCAGCAGTGTCGATAGCGGGGGAACCGGGGAGCTGTTTTTT.

In its sample, this clone was seen once. The chain uses TRBV4-1 and TRBJ2-2, with D possibly being TRBD2 (6 bases). V shed 8 bases and J shed 0 bases, with 16 bases lying between them. The CDR3 is 16 amino acids. Germline-derived CDR1 and CDR2 are MGHRA and YSYEKL. The CDR3 nucleotides read TGCGCCAGCCGAAGGGAGGCACAAGCGAACACCGGGGAGCTGTTTTTT. This codes for CASRREAQANTGELFF.

The table lists this clone with a count of one. The chain couples TRBV5-3 to TRBJ2-2; 10 bases align to TRBD2. TRBV5-3 is an open reading frame, and its role is uncertain. J lost 6 bases, V lost 4 bases, and 18 bases had no gene match. The CDR3 contains 19 residues. CDR3 nucleotide sequence: TGTGCCAGAAGCCACCTCGGGGATAGCGGGGGGTCGGTTGCCGGGGAGCTGTTTTTT. Its protein product is CARSHLGDSGGSVAGELFF.

This clone was recorded once. The V gene is TRBV19, the J gene TRBJ1-5, with 8 bases that match TRBD1. Losses at the gene ends were 5 bases for V and 5 bases for J; bases not matched to a gene: 8. Germline V gives CDR1 LNHDA, CDR2 SQIVND (reference sequence). The CDR3 is 15 amino acids. Written as DNA, the CDR3 is TGTGCCAGTAGTTGGTCACAGGGGGGGGATCAGCCCCAGCATTTT. Translating gives CASSWSQGGDQPQHF.

The J gene is TRBJ2-1, the V gene TRBV28, with D possibly being TRBD1 (6 bases). V gave up 10 bases and J gave up 0 bases, with 13 bases separating them. CDR1 and CDR2 from the germline V gene are MDHEN and SYDVKM. This CDR3 has 14 residues. This CDR3 reads CATTTGNSYNEQFF. The CDR3 DNA sequence: TGTGCCACCACAACAGGGAACTCCTACAATGAGCAGTTCTTC.